Each of the 24 T cell receptor beta chains below was sequenced from the same sample in a study of shared clonotypes between healthy human individuals. Assay: immunoSEQ multiplex PCR; the TCRdb copy retains only in-frame clones and omits some. Of 1.5 million to 1.9 million clones listed, approximately 98% were seen once; the top ten hold less than 0.55%. The sample consisted of naive CD4+ T cells sorted from blood. Sample subset: CD45RA+ positively selected. These receptors were collected from a man younger than 45 in good health.

V and J are TRBV28 and TRBJ2-5, with 9 bases matching TRBD2. This CDR3 is built from 16 residues. Germline V gene data show CDR1 as MDHEN and CDR2 as SYDVKM. V gave up 6 bases and J gave up 2 bases; unmatched junction bases: 10. CDR3 loop: CASRNSGGLNQETQYF. In DNA, the CDR3 is TGTGCCAGCAGGAATAGCGGGGGACTGAATCAAGAGACCCAGTACTTC.

This chain uses TRBV28 with TRBJ1-2; D gene ambiguous. This CDR3 spans 13 amino acids. V was cut by 8 bases and J by 2 bases, with 12 bases left in between. The germline CDR1 and CDR2 sequences are MDHEN and SYDVKM. The CDR3, as DNA: TGTGCCAGCCACTCAGGCCTCAACTATGGCTACACCTTC. It yields the protein CASHSGLNYGYTF.

V is TRBV6-6 and J is TRBJ1-2; D ambiguous. There are 16 residues in the CDR3. Germline lookup yields CDR1 MNHNY and CDR2 SVGAGI (reference sequence). With 1 base removed from V and 1 base from J, the gap between germline ends came to 13 bases. In nucleotides, the CDR3 is TGTGCCAGCAGTTACTGGACCTTGGGTGTTAACTATGGCTACACCTTC. This translates into CASSYWTLGVNYGYTF.

J is TRBJ2-1 and V is TRBV4-1; 12 bases are a match to TRBD2. Germline CDR1 and CDR2: MGHRA and YSYEKL. CDR3 size: 16 residues. V shed 3 bases and J 8 bases; nucleotides not matched to a gene: 8. CDR3 protein: CASSQGRTSGIYEQFF. The CDR3 DNA follows: TGCGCCAGCAGCCAGGGGAGGACTAGCGGGATCTATGAGCAGTTCTTC.

Here the CDR3 reads CASSQDASNQPQHF. Here the CDR3 DNA reads TGTGCCAGCAGCCAAGATGCCAGTAATCAGCCCCAGCATTTT. The V and J genes are TRBV4-2 and TRBJ1-5; the D is unclear. Germline CDR1 reads LGHNA; CDR2 reads YNFKEQ. This CDR3 has 14 amino acids. V shed 0 bases and J shed 4 bases, with 7 bases lying between them.

As concerns this clone: Sequence at one end of the junction differs from germline and may be a read error. CDR3 in amino acids: CSAKLGSFLF. DNA of the CDR3: TGCAGTGCCAAACTAGGGTCTTTTCTCTTC. The gene calls are TRBV20-1 and TRBJ2-1, with D possibly matching TRBD2 (5 bases). CDR3 length: 10 amino acids. Germline CDR1 DFQATT, CDR2 SNEGSKA (reference sequence).

The V and J genes are TRBV5-1 and TRBJ2-3, with a tentative D call TRBD2 (5 bases). The CDR3 length is 15 residues. Trimming removed 5 bases at V and 1 base at J, with 14 bases between. Looked up from germline, CDR1 is SGHRS and CDR2 is YFSETQ. The CDR3 DNA reads TGCGCCAGCAGTCCCCCGGAGGCTGGCACAGATACGCAGTATTTT. The encoded protein is CASSPPEAGTDTQYF.

The chain combines TRBV11-2 with TRBJ2-2; no clear D gene. Trimming removed 1 base at V and 5 bases at J, with 8 bases between. This CDR3 is built from 14 residues. Germline lookup yields CDR1 SGHAT and CDR2 FQNNGV. The CDR3: CASSLVRLTGELFF. The CDR3 nucleotides read TGTGCCAGCAGCTTAGTCCGGCTTACCGGGGAGCTGTTTTTT.

The gene calls are TRBV7-9 and TRBJ1-4; a possible D gene is TRBD1 (6 bases). The CDR3 is 13 amino acids. Germline V gene sequence: CDR1 SEHNR, CDR2 FQNEAQ (reference sequence). V shed 6 bases and J shed 8 bases, with 13 bases lying between them. For the CDR3, the DNA is TGTGCCAGCAGGGAACAGGGTGGAGAAAAACTGTTTTTT. Translation gives CASREQGGEKLFF.

The chain couples TRBV27 to TRBJ1-4, with 8 bases lining up with TRBD1. The V gene's germline CDR1 is MNHEY and CDR2 SMNVEV (reference sequence). V dropped 3 bases and J dropped 3; count of bases not matched to a gene: 6. The CDR3 is 16 residues long. The DNA of the CDR3 is TGTGCCAGCAGTTTGGGCAGGGGGCTGCCTAATGAAAAACTGTTTTTT. Its translation: CASSLGRGLPNEKLFF.

Concerning this clone: Other DNA sequences in this specimen translate into the identical CDR3. The chain combines TRBV27 with TRBJ1-5; TRBD1 matches at 8 bases. CDR1 is MNHEY, CDR2 SMNVEV, per germline (reference sequence). Germline trimming cut 5 bases from V and 6 bases from J; bases unmatched to any gene: 6. The CDR3 is made up of 14 amino acids. The CDR3 DNA is TGTGCCAGCAGTAGACAGGGGCTAGGTCAGCCCCAGCATTTT. Translating gives CASSRQGLGQPQHF.

V usage is TRBV18 and J usage is TRBJ2-5, with D possibly matching TRBD2 (5 bases). Germline CDR1 and CDR2: KGHSH and LQKENI. V was pared by 3 bases and J by 5 bases, with 22 bases between. The CDR3 loop spans 17 amino acids. The CDR3 DNA reads TGTGCCAGCTCACCTCTACCAATTGGGTCGGCGGGTGAGACCCAGTACTTC. Amino acid sequence: CASSPLPIGSAGETQYF.

The chain recombines TRBV7-9 with TRBJ2-3, with 11 bases aligning to TRBD2. V trimming: 1 base; J trimming: 2 bases; junction bases outside the gene matches: 5. The CDR3 covers 17 residues. Germline CDR1 and CDR2: SEHNR and FQNEAQ (reference sequence). The CDR3 DNA sequence: TGTGCCAGCAGCTTAGGCAGACTAGCGGGATTCACAGATACGCAGTATTTT. As protein: CASSLGRLAGFTDTQYF.

This chain joins TRBV7-9 and TRBJ1-3; perhaps TRBD1 as D (6 bases). This CDR3 is 17 amino acids long. The V end was cut by 5 bases, the J end by 2 bases, with 19 bases between. Per germline, CDR1 SEHNR and CDR2 FQNEAQ (reference sequence). The CDR3 DNA reads TGTGCCAGCAGCCTGCCGTCGGACAGTCAAACTGGAAACACCATATATTTT. Encoded protein: CASSLPSDSQTGNTIYF.

With respect to this clone: At one end, the junction sequence differs from germline, possibly due to a read error. The J gene is TRBJ1-2, the V gene TRBV6-1; D not certain. Germline V gives CDR1 MNHNS, CDR2 SASEGT. The CDR3 is made up of 11 amino acids. The CDR3 DNA follows: TGTGCCAGCAGTGATATGGCGAGATCCCGCTTC. Translated, it gives CASSDMARSRF.

About this clone: Other DNA sequences in the same sample also yield this CDR3. V is TRBV19 and J is TRBJ2-7, with D tentatively TRBD1 (6 bases). Germline V CDR1 and CDR2: LNHDA, SQIVND (reference sequence). CDR3 length: 14 amino acids. Trimming removed 0 bases at V and 2 bases at J, with 8 bases between. CDR3: CASSIEQGPYEQYF. CDR3 in DNA: TGTGCCAGTAGTATAGAACAGGGCCCCTACGAGCAGTACTTC.

J is TRBJ1-3 and V is TRBV5-4; the D gene is possibly TRBD1 (5 bases). V was shortened by 2 bases and J by 3 bases, with 12 bases between the two germline ends. Per the germline V gene, CDR1 is SGHNT and CDR2 is YYREEE (reference sequence). This CDR3 has 15 amino acids. The CDR3 region has the DNA TGTGCCAGCAGCTTAGGGGACCGTAGTGGAAACACCATATATTTT. As protein: CASSLGDRSGNTIYF.

V and J are TRBV28 and TRBJ2-2; the D is unclear. The CDR3 consists of 11 residues. V lost 3 bases and J lost 7, with 3 bases in between. The germline gives CDR1 MDHEN, CDR2 SYDVKM. For the CDR3, the DNA is TGTGCCAGCAGTTTTGTCGGGGAGCTGTTTTTT. Its translation is CASSFVGELFF.

The chain employs TRBV28 and TRBJ2-7; perhaps TRBD2 as D (7 bases). CDR3 length: 16 amino acids. V lost 2 bases, J lost 6 bases, and 20 bases lay in between. CDR1 is MDHEN and CDR2 is SYDVKM in the germline V gene. The CDR3 DNA reads as TGTGCCAGCAGTTTACCCGCGGGGGACATATCGGGCGAGCAGTACTTC. Translation gives CASSLPAGDISGEQYF.

This rearrangement joins TRBV10-3 to TRBJ1-1; 11 positions match TRBD1. The V segment lost 8 bases and the J segment 2 bases; nucleotides outside the gene matches: 10. CDR3 length: 16 residues. Germline lookup yields CDR1 ENHRY and CDR2 SYGVKD. The CDR3 here is CAIEGFGTGGNTEAFF. DNA for the CDR3: TGTGCCATCGAAGGTTTCGGGACAGGGGGAAACACTGAAGCTTTCTTT.

This rearrangement joins TRBV19 to TRBJ2-2; D not resolved. This CDR3 contains 13 residues. Trimming cost V 7 bases and J 6 bases, with 12 bases left between them. CDR1 is LNHDA and CDR2 is SQIVND in the germline V gene (reference sequence). The CDR3 region is CASTPDLPGELFF. Written as DNA, the CDR3 is TGTGCCAGTACCCCGGACCTTCCCGGGGAGCTGTTTTTT.

The genes are TRBV7-9 and TRBJ2-1, with 12 bases identical to TRBD2. The length of the CDR3 is 17 residues. Germline V gene sequence: CDR1 SEHNR, CDR2 FQNEAQ (reference sequence). Germline trimming cut 5 bases from V and 5 bases from J; bases unmatched to any gene: 10. CDR3 in amino acids: CASSPPWTSGIDNEQFF. CDR3 DNA sequence: TGTGCCAGCAGCCCACCCTGGACTAGCGGGATAGACAATGAGCAGTTCTTC.

V gene TRBV28 combines with J gene TRBJ1-2, with 8 bases fitting TRBD1. The CDR3 has 13 amino acids. Germline-derived CDR1 and CDR2 are MDHEN and SYDVKM. Losses at the gene ends were 5 bases for V and 3 bases for J; bases not matched to a gene: 2. The CDR3 spells CASSEQGDYGYTF. CDR3 sequence (DNA): TGTGCCAGCAGTGAACAGGGGGACTATGGCTACACCTTC.

The chain is built from TRBV7-2 and TRBJ2-7, with 13 bases matching TRBD2. This CDR3 contains 15 residues. Germline assignment: CDR1 SGHTA and CDR2 FQGNSA. V was pared by 5 bases and J by 7 bases, with 8 bases of the junction left unmatched. The CDR3 spells CASSPRLAGGNEQYF. The CDR3 DNA follows: TGTGCCAGCAGCCCCCGACTAGCGGGAGGTAATGAGCAGTACTTC.